Each of the 15 T cell receptor beta chains below was sequenced from the same sample in a study of T cell changes during pregnancy in multiple sclerosis. Profiling relied on immunoSEQ multiplex PCR, and the TCRdb table lists in-frame clones only, not all of them. Among around 26,000 clones listed, 70% to 90% were seen once. Sequencing was performed on CD4+ T cells from peripheral blood mononuclear cells, taken in the first trimester of pregnancy. These receptors came from a female donor in good health, enrolled as a control in a pregnancy study.

This clone was seen just once. The chain has TRBV27 and TRBJ2-5; 8 bases map to TRBD1. The trim removed 5 bases at V and 1 base at J, leaving 6 bases unmatched. CDR1 and CDR2 (germline): MNHEY, SMNVEV (reference sequence). The CDR3 has 15 residues. CDR3 nucleotide sequence: TGTGCCAGCAGTATCGGACAGGGCCCCCAAGAGACCCAGTACTTC. This translates into CASSIGQGPQETQYF.

This rearrangement joins TRBV25-1 to TRBJ1-6; TRBD1 is a possible D gene (6 bases). V was pared by 6 bases and J by 9 bases, with 15 bases between. Germline loops: CDR1 MGHDK, CDR2 SYGVNS. CDR3 length: 14 residues. The CDR3, as DNA: TGTGCCAGCAGACAAACAGGGCACGCTTCACCCCTCCACTTT. This translates into CASRQTGHASPLHF.

This CDR3 is CASRGGDNWNTGELFF. CDR3 sequence (DNA): TGCGCCAGCAGGGGGGGGGACAATTGGAACACCGGGGAGCTGTTTTTT. The rearrangement joins TRBV5-1 to TRBJ2-2; TRBD2 might be the D (7 bases). CDR1 SGHRS and CDR2 YFSETQ come from the germline V gene. There are 16 residues in the CDR3. V was trimmed by 5 bases and J by 1 base, leaving 15 bases between them.

This clone was counted a few times. The rearrangement uses TRBV6-1 and TRBJ2-7; 9 nucleotides align to TRBD2. V lost 6 bases and J lost 2; bases outside the gene matches: 8. The CDR3 is 15 amino acids. The germline V gene has CDR1 MNHNS and CDR2 SASEGT. The CDR3: CASSVATSGPYEQYF. CDR3 nucleotide sequence: TGTGCCAGCAGCGTCGCGACTAGCGGCCCCTACGAGCAGTACTTC.

The rearrangement links TRBV4-2 to TRBJ1-4, with 9 positions matching TRBD1. CDR1 and CDR2 from the germline V gene are LGHNA and YNFKEQ. Trimming removed 4 bases from V and 1 base from J; junction bases left unmatched: 4. The CDR3 totals 16 residues. The CDR3 loop reads CASSPGTGRTNEKLFF. The DNA of the CDR3 is TGTGCCAGCAGCCCCGGGACAGGGAGAACTAATGAAAAACTGTTTTTT.

The V gene is TRBV7-9, the J gene TRBJ2-1; TRBD2 matches 7 bases. The CDR3 has 18 amino acids. Germline V gene sequence: CDR1 SEHNR, CDR2 FQNEAQ (reference sequence). The J segment lost 5 bases and the V segment lost 3 bases, leaving 16 bases of the junction unmatched. For the CDR3, the DNA is TGTGCCAGCAGCTTGTTCCCTCCCACGGGAGGTCTACACAATGAGCAGTTCTTC. It translates to CASSLFPPTGGLHNEQFF. The whole variable domain, remainder taken from reference TRBV7-9 and TRBJ2-1, is DTGVSQNPRHKITKRGQNVTFRCDPISEHNRLYWYRQTLGQGPEFLTYFQNEAQLEKSRLLSDRFSAERPKGSFSTLEIQRTEQGDSAMYLCASSLFPPTGGLHNEQFFGPGTRLTVL.

V gene TRBV7-6 combines with J gene TRBJ1-2; maybe TRBD1 (5 bases). The V gene's germline CDR1 is SGHVS and CDR2 FNYEAQ. The V gene lost 5 bases and the J gene lost 8 bases, with 24 bases spanning the gap. This CDR3 spans 16 amino acids. The CDR3 is CASSGPYGRAKRGYTF. The DNA for the CDR3 is TGTGCCAGCAGCGGTCCGTATGGCAGGGCCAAGAGGGGCTACACCTTC. Supplemented by reference TRBV7-6 and TRBJ1-2, the full variable domain reads GAGVSQSPRYKVTKRGQDVALRCDPISGHVSLYWYRQALGQGPEFLTYFNYEAQQDKSGLPNDRFSAERPEGSISTLTIQRTEQRDSAMYRCASSGPYGRAKRGYTFGSGTRLTVV.

The chain uses TRBV29-1 and TRBJ2-1, with TRBD2 matching over 14 bases. The ends lost 7 bases at V and 5 bases at J; junction bases unmatched: 4. There are 14 residues in the CDR3. CDR1 and CDR2 from the germline V gene are SQVTM and ANQGSEA. The CDR3 coding sequence is TGCAGCGGTCGACTAGCGGGGGGGAACAATGAGCAGTTCTTC. The encoded protein is CSGRLAGGNNEQFF.

This chain links TRBV7-9 with TRBJ1-2, with 7 bases that match TRBD1. Germline V gives CDR1 SEHNR, CDR2 FQNEAQ (reference sequence). The CDR3 runs 13 residues. Trimming cost V 3 bases and J 5 bases; bases outside gene matches: 3. In nucleotides, the CDR3 is TGTGCCAGCAGCTTGACAGGGCTTTATGGCTACACCTTC. As protein: CASSLTGLYGYTF.

The V gene is TRBV5-6, the J gene TRBJ1-1, with 7 positions matching TRBD1. Germline V gene sequence: CDR1 SGHDT, CDR2 YYEEEE. The V segment lost 2 bases and the J segment 5 bases; nucleotides outside the gene matches: 9. CDR3 length: 15 residues. This CDR3 is CASSFGAGGWTEAFF. For the CDR3, the DNA is TGTGCCAGCAGCTTTGGGGCAGGGGGATGGACTGAAGCTTTCTTT.

A single count supports this clone. This chain connects TRBV6-1 to TRBJ2-1; a possible D gene is TRBD1 (6 bases). The CDR3 is made up of 12 amino acids. V was trimmed by 5 bases and J by 15 bases, leaving 17 bases between them. Germline lookup yields CDR1 MNHNS and CDR2 SASEGT. The chain's CDR3 is CASSPGTLSPFF. The CDR3 DNA reads as TGTGCCAGCAGTCCCGGGACACTGTCCCCGTTCTTC.

The V gene is TRBV7-9, the J gene TRBJ2-3; 9 nucleotides align to TRBD2. Germline V gene data show CDR1 as SEHNR and CDR2 as FQNEAQ (reference sequence). The CDR3 totals 16 residues. With V trimmed by 5 bases and J by 5 bases, 11 bases remained unmatched. The CDR3 here is CASSPKPGLAVDTQYF. The CDR3 nucleotides are TGTGCCAGCAGCCCGAAACCGGGACTAGCAGTAGATACGCAGTATTTT.

The genes are TRBV29-1 and TRBJ2-5; 10 bases are a match to TRBD1. V dropped 7 bases and J dropped 5; count of bases not matched to a gene: 7. In germline, CDR1 is SQVTM, CDR2 ANQGSEA. The CDR3 loop spans 13 amino acids. The DNA for the CDR3 is TGCAGCGGGAAGACAGGGGGCTTGGAGACCCAGTACTTC. Protein product: CSGKTGGLETQYF.

This rearrangement joins TRBV6-1 to TRBJ2-3; D is unresolved. In germline, CDR1 is MNHNS, CDR2 SASEGT. Trimming took 4 bases from V and 2 from J, leaving 10 bases between them. The CDR3 is 14 residues long. CDR3 in amino acids: CASSVQVNTDTQYF. As DNA, the CDR3 is TGTGCCAGCAGTGTCCAGGTGAACACAGATACGCAGTATTTT.

The CDR3 nucleotides read TGTGCCAGCAGTTACCAGGGTTTTGCTCCAGATACGCAGTATTTT. Residues: CASSYQGFAPDTQYF. The chain couples TRBV6-5 to TRBJ2-3, with D possibly being TRBD1 (5 bases). V was clipped by 2 bases and J by 4 bases, with 13 bases between them. The CDR3 is 15 amino acids. Germline lookup yields CDR1 MNHEY and CDR2 SVGAGI.